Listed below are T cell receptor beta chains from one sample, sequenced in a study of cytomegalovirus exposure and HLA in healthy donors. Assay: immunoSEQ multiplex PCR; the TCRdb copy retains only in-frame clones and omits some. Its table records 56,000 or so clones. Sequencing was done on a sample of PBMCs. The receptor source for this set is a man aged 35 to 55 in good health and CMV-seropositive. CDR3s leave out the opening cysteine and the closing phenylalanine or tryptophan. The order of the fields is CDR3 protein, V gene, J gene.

CDR3: ASSFWGSQGSNGYT
V: TRBV27
J: TRBJ1-2

CDR3: ASSSRHLLTYGYT
V: TRBV7-9
J: TRBJ1-2

CDR3: ASSSEPLGASSYEQY
V: TRBV5-1
J: TRBJ2-7

CDR3: ASSLTIPLAGGTDTQY
V: TRBV27
J: TRBJ2-3

CDR3: ASSIQEDTQY
V: TRBV18
J: TRBJ2-3

CDR3: ASSYGQGGDYEQY
V: TRBV27
J: TRBJ2-7

CDR3: ASQSGPGNTIY
V: TRBV7-3
J: TRBJ1-3

CDR3: ATTGGMNEQY
V: TRBV19
J: TRBJ2-7

CDR3: ASSLHAGYNEQF
V: TRBV4-3
J: TRBJ2-1

CDR3: ASWRGLAGHEQF
V: TRBV18
J: TRBJ2-1

CDR3: ASRSWGLDNEQF
V: TRBV10-2
J: TRBJ2-1

CDR3: AWSVLGGYNEQF
V: TRBV30
J: TRBJ2-1

CDR3: ASSLWGREQF
V: TRBV28
J: TRBJ2-1

CDR3: ASSLGGKRQPQH
V: TRBV28
J: TRBJ1-5

CDR3: ASSFQGWADTQY
V: TRBV6-5
J: TRBJ2-3

CDR3: ASSQDSRDSTGNTIY
V: TRBV4-2
J: TRBJ1-3

CDR3: AGRPQAGNPGELF
V: TRBV6-1
J: TRBJ2-2

CDR3: SVPQGTGELF
V: TRBV29-1
J: TRBJ2-2